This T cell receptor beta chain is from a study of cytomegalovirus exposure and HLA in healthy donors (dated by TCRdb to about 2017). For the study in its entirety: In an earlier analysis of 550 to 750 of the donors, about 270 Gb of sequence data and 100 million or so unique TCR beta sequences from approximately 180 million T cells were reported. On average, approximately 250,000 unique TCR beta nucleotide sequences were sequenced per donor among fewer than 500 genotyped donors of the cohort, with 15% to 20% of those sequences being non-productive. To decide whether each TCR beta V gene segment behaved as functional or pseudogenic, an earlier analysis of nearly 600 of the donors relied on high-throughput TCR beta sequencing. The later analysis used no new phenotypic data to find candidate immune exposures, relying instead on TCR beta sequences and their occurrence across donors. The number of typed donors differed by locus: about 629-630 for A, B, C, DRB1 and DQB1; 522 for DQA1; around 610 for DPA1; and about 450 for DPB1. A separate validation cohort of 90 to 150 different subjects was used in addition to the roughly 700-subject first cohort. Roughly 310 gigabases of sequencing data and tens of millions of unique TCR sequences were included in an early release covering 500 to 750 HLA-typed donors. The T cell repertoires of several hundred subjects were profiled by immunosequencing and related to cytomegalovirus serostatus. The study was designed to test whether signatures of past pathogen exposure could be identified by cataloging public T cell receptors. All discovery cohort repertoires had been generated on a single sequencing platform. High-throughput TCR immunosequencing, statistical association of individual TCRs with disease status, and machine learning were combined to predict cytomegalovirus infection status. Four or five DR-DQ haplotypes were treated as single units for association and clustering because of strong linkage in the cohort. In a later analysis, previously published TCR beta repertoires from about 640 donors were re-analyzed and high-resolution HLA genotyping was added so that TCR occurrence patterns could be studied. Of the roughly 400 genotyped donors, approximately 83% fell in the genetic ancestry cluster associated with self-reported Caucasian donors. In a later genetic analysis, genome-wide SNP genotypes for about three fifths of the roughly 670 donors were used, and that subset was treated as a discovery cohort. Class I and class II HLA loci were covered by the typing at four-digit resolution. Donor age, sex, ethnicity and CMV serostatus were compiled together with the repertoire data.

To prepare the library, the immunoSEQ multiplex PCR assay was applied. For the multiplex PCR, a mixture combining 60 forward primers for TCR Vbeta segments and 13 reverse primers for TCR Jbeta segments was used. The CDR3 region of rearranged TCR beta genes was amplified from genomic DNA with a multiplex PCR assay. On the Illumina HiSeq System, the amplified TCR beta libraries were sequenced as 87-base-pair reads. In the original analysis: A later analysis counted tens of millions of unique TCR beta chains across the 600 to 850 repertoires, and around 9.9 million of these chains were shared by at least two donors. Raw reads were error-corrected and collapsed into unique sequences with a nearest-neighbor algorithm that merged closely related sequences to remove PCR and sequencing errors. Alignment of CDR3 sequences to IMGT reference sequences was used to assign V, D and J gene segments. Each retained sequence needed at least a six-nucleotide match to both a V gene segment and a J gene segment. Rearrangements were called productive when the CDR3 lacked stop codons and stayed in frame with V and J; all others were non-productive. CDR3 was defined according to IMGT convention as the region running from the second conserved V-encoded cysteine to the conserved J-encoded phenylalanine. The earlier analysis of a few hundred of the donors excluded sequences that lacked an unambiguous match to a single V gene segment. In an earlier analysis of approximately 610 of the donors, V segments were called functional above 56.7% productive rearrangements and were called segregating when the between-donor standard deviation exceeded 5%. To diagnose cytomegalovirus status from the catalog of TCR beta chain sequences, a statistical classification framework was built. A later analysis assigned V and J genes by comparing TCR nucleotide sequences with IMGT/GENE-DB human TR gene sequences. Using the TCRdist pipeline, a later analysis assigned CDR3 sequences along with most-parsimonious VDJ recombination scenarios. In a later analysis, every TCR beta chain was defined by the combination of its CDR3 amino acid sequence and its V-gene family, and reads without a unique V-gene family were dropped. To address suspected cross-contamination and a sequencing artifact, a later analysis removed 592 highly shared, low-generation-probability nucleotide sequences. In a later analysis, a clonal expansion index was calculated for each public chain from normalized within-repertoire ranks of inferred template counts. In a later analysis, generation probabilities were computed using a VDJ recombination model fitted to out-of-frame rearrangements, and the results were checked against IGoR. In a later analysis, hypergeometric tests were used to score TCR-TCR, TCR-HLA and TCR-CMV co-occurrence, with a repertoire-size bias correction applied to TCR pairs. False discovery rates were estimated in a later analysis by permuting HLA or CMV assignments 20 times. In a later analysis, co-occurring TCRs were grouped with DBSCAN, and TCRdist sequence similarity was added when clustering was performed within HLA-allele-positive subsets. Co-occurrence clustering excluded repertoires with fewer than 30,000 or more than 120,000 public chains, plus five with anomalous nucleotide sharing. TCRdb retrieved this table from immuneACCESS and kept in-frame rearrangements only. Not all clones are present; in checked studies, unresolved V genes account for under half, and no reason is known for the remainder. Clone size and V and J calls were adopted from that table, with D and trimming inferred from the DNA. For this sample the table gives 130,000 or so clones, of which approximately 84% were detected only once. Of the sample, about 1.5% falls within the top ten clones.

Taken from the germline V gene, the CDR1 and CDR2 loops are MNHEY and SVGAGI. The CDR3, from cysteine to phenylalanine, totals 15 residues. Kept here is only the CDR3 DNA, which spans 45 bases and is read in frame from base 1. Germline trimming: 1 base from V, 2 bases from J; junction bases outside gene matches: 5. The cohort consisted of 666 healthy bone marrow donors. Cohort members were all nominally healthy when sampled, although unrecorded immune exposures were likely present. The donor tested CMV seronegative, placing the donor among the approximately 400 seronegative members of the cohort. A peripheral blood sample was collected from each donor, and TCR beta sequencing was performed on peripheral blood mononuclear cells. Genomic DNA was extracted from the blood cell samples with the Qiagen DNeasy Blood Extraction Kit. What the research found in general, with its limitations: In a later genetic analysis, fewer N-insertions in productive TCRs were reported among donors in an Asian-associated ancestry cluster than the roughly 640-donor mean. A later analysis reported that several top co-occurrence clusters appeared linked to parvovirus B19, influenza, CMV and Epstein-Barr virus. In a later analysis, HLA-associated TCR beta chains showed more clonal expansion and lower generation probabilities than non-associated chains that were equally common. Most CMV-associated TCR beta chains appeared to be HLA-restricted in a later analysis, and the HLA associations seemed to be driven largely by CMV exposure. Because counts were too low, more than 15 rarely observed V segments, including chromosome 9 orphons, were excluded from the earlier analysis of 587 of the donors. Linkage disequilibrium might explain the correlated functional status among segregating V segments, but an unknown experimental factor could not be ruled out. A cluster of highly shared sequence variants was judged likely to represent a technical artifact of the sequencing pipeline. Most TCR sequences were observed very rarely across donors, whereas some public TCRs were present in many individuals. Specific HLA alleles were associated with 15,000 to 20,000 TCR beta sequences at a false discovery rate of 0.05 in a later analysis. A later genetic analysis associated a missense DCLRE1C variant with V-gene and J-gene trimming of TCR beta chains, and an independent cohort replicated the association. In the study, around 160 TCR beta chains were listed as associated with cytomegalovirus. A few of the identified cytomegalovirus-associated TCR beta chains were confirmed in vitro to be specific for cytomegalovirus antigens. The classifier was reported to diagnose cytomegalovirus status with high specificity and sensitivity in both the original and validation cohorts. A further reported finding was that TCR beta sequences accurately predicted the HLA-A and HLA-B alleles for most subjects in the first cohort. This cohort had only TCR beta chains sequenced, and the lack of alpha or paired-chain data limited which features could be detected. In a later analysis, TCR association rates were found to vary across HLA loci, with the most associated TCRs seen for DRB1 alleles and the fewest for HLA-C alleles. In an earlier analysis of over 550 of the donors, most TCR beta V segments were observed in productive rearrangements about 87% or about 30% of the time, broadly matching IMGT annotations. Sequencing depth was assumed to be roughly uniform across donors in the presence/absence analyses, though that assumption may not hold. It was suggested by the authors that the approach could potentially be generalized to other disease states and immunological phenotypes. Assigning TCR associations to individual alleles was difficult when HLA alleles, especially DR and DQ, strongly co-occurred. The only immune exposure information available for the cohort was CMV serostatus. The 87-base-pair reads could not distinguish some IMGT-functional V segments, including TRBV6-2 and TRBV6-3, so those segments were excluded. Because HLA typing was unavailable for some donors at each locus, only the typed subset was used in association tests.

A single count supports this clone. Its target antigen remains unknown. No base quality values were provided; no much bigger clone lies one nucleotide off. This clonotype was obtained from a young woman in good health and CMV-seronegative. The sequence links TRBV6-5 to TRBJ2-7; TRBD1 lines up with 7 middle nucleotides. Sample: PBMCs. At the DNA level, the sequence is TGTGCCAGCAGTTACTACCGGGACAGTGCCTACGAGCAGTACTTC. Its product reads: CASSYYRDSAYEQYF.